This TCR beta chain was captured in a study of cytomegalovirus exposure and HLA in healthy donors. Overall study: Of 398 genotyped donors, more than 75% clustered with self-reported Caucasian donors.

A multiplex PCR was run with 60 Vbeta primers and 13 Jbeta primers. Clones were sequenced by immunoSEQ multiplex PCR, and TCRdb holds only the in-frame ones, with some missing. The sample comprises 150,000 to 200,000 clones, around 80% of which are singletons, and 13% to 15% rests with the top ten. Germline loops: CDR1 WSHSY, CDR2 SAAADI. This CDR3 region has 15 residues. The V gene end was trimmed by 6 bases and the J gene end by 7 bases; junction bases not matched to a gene: 11. General study findings and limits: Later analysis found that TCR beta chains associated with HLA were more clonally expanded than other, equally common chains. Roughly even sequencing depth across donors was the assumption behind the presence/absence analyses.

Comments on this clone: What it recognizes is unknown.

The chain is built from TRBV10-2 and TRBJ2-7, with TRBD2 matching over 11 bases. The sequencing sample was made of PBMCs. This sequence originates from a woman in her thirties or forties in good health and CMV-seronegative. The CDR3 is CASRSNSGGASEQYF. For the CDR3, the DNA is TGCGCCAGCAGGTCGAATAGCGGGGGGGCGAGTGAGCAGTACTTC.